The 22 T cell receptor beta chains presented below share a single source sample, sequenced in a study of T cell repertoires in cytomegalovirus infection. These receptors lack a known antigen. TCRdb reprocessed the reads with MiXCR, giving one entry per CDR3 protein. The sample holds roughly 80,000 distinct CDR3 sequences, 35% to 50% seen once. The sample was CD8+ T cells from cultured PBMCs, taken from culture after CMV antigen stimulation. These receptors were collected from a human donor in good health (CMV status not recorded). Some clones in this sample may be carry-over from other donors' samples.

This clonotype was seen only a few times. The gene calls are TRBV6-2 or TRBV6-3 and TRBJ2-1, with 15 bases identical to TRBD2. CDR1 MNHEY and CDR2 SVGEGT come from the germline V gene. This CDR3 is built from 18 residues. V lost 0 bases to trimming and J lost 7 bases; unmatched junction nucleotides: 7. CDR3 residues: CASSYSRTGLAGGNEQFF. The CDR3 nucleotides are TGTGCCAGCAGTTACTCGAGGACGGGACTAGCGGGGGGAAATGAGCAGTTCTTC.

The chain recombines TRBV6-5 with TRBJ2-2, with D perhaps being TRBD1 or TRBD2 (5 bases each). V was clipped by 7 bases and J by 11 bases, with 17 bases between them. CDR1 and CDR2 (germline): MNHEY, SVGAGI. This CDR3 region has 13 residues. CDR3 region: CASTPVWGIELFF. CDR3 DNA sequence: TGTGCCAGCACCCCGGTTTGGGGGATCGAGCTGTTTTTT.

The rearrangement joins TRBV7-3 to TRBJ1-1; a weak D match, TRBD1 (5 bases). Germline CDR1 and CDR2: SGHTA and FQGTGA. This CDR3 region has 13 residues. Trimming stripped 5 bases from V and 3 bases from J, with 10 bases between. The CDR3 loop is CASSQGPDTEAFF. The DNA of the CDR3 is TGTGCCAGCAGCCAGGGACCAGACACTGAAGCTTTCTTT.

On this clonotype itself: Sequence at one end of the junction differs from germline and may be a read error. This rearrangement joins TRBV11-1 to TRBJ2-1; D call uncertain. The CDR3 contains 16 residues. Germline-derived CDR1 and CDR2 are SGHAT and FQDESV (reference sequence). The CDR3 DNA reads TGTGCCTGCAGCCGGCCCGGGCCCAGCTCCTACAATGAGCAGTTCTTC. Its protein product is CACSRPGPSSYNEQFF.

V gene TRBV4-1 combines with J gene TRBJ1-1, with D uncertain. Trimming took off 0 bases at V and 5 bases at J, with 10 bases between the two ends. Germline values: CDR1 MGHRA, CDR2 YSYEKL. The CDR3 has 14 residues. The CDR3 nucleotides are TGCGCCAGCAGCCAAGATCGATTGGGTACTGAAGCTTTCTTT. Its protein is CASSQDRLGTEAFF.

The chain carries TRBV6-6 and TRBJ2-1, with D perhaps TRBD2 (6 bases). Per the germline V gene, CDR1 is MNHNY and CDR2 is SVGAGI (reference sequence). The CDR3 sequence is 14 residues long. Trimming left V 8 bases short and J 8 bases short, with 19 bases between. The CDR3: CASGTRLQYHEQFF. CDR3 sequence (DNA): TGTGCCAGCGGGACTCGACTCCAGTACCATGAGCAGTTCTTC.

This clonotype showed up just a few times. The chain carries TRBV11-3 and TRBJ2-1; 8 bases are shared with TRBD2. Germline V lookup: CDR1 SGHNT, CDR2 YENEEA. CDR3 size: 16 residues. The V gene end was trimmed by 5 bases and the J gene end by 4 bases; junction bases not matched to a gene: 10. The CDR3 spells CASSPYSGGPYNEQFF. The DNA for the CDR3 is TGTGCCAGCAGCCCTTATTCGGGGGGGCCTTACAATGAGCAGTTCTTC. Together with reference TRBV11-3 and TRBJ2-1, the CDR3 gives the full variable domain: EAGVVQSPRYKIIEKKQPVAFWCNPISGHNTLYWYLQNLGQGPELLIRYENEEAVDDSQLPKDRFSAERLKGVDSTLKIQPAELGDSAVYLCASSPYSGGPYNEQFFGPGTRLTVL.

The rearrangement uses TRBV6-1 and TRBJ2-7; tentatively, D is TRBD1 (5 bases). This CDR3 has 14 amino acids. In germline, CDR1 is MNHNS, CDR2 SASEGT. The V and J ends lost 7 bases and 1 base respectively, with 14 bases between them. The DNA of the CDR3 is TGTGCCAGCACCAAGACAGTGTCTTCCTACGAGCAGTACTTC. It is translated as CASTKTVSSYEQYF.

The rearrangement uses TRBV4-1 and TRBJ1-2, with 7 bases lining up with TRBD1. V was pared by 4 bases and J by 7 bases, with 12 bases of the junction left unmatched. The CDR3 has 15 amino acids. Looked up from germline, CDR1 is MGHRA and CDR2 is YSYEKL. The CDR3 sequence: CASSPSPGQPPGYTF. The DNA for the CDR3 is TGCGCCAGCAGCCCGAGTCCGGGACAGCCTCCTGGCTACACCTTC.

This clonotype was observed at least ten times. This chain links TRBV7-2 with TRBJ2-3; 7 bases map to TRBD1. Per the germline V gene, CDR1 is SGHTA and CDR2 is FQGNSA. The trim removed 3 bases at V and 2 bases at J, leaving 20 bases unmatched. The CDR3 covers 20 residues. CDR3 region: CASSLGTYRGPVPFTDTQYF. The CDR3 bases are TGTGCCAGCAGCTTGGGGACCTATAGGGGGCCCGTACCCTTCACAGATACGCAGTATTTT.

This clonotype was observed a few times. CDR3 loop: CASSLAEGTGGSNQPQHF. The CDR3 region has the DNA TGTGCCAGCAGCTTGGCCGAGGGGACTGGGGGAAGCAATCAGCCCCAGCATTTT. This chain connects TRBV5-5 to TRBJ1-5; tentative D call: TRBD1 (5 bases). Germline V CDR1 and CDR2: SGHKS, YYEKEE (reference sequence). This CDR3 spans 18 amino acids. Trimming removed 0 bases from V and 1 base from J, with 17 bases in between.

The gene calls are TRBV20-1 and TRBJ2-3; 8 positions agree with TRBD1. The CDR3 is 14 amino acids. Germline trimming cut 5 bases from V and 6 bases from J; bases unmatched to any gene: 10. From germline, CDR1 is DFQATT and CDR2 SNEGSKA (reference sequence). The CDR3 DNA sequence: TGCAGTGCTGGGGGACAGGCCGCGGGGGATACGCAGTATTTT. It is translated as CSAGGQAAGDTQYF.

V gene TRBV5-4 combines with J gene TRBJ1-5, with 7 bases identical to TRBD1. V lost 3 bases and J lost 4; bases outside the gene matches: 4. Germline CDR1 is SGHNT and CDR2 is YYREEE (reference sequence). CDR3 size: 14 residues. The CDR3 reads CASSWQQGNQPQHF. In DNA form, the CDR3 reads TGTGCCAGCAGCTGGCAACAGGGGAATCAGCCCCAGCATTTT.

This chain uses TRBV9 with TRBJ1-1; 8 bases map to TRBD1. Germline values: CDR1 SGDLS, CDR2 YYNGEE. V was clipped by 4 bases and J by 1 base; unmatched bases: 6. The CDR3 is 15 residues long. The CDR3 is CASSLRDRTNTEAFF. DNA of the CDR3: TGTGCCAGCAGCCTCCGGGACAGGACGAACACTGAAGCTTTCTTT.

This chain links TRBV19 with TRBJ2-5; weak D call: TRBD2 (6 bases). V dropped 11 bases and J dropped 6 bases, with 16 bases sitting between them. The CDR3 is made up of 12 amino acids. Germline CDR1 reads LNHDA; CDR2 reads SQIVND (reference sequence). DNA of the CDR3: TGTGCCGGCCAAGGGGCGGGACAGACCCAGTACTTC. As protein: CAGQGAGQTQYF.

The genes are TRBV5-6 and TRBJ2-1, with D unclear. The V end lost 0 bases, the J end lost 8 bases, and 9 bases lay between the germline ends. The CDR3 totals 13 residues. CDR1 and CDR2 (germline): SGHDT, YYEEEE. CDR3 loop: CASSLVRGDEQFF. The CDR3 DNA is TGTGCCAGCAGCTTGGTCCGAGGCGATGAGCAGTTCTTC.

The chain recombines TRBV6-1 with TRBJ2-3, with D unclear. The CDR3 sequence is 15 residues long. V was trimmed by 2 bases and J by 2 bases, leaving 11 bases between them. Germline V lookup: CDR1 MNHNS, CDR2 SASEGT. CDR3 residues: CASSEYAGITDTQYF. The CDR3, as DNA: TGTGCCAGCAGTGAATATGCAGGAATCACAGATACGCAGTATTTT.

V is TRBV5-5 and J is TRBJ1-5, with no clear D. There are 17 residues in the CDR3. Deletions cut 0 bases from V and 2 bases from J, with 15 bases between. Germline CDR1 SGHKS, CDR2 YYEKEE (reference sequence). CDR3 sequence: CASSLGSLPGGNQPQHF. CDR3 DNA sequence: TGTGCCAGCAGCTTGGGAAGCCTCCCGGGAGGCAATCAGCCCCAGCATTTT. Complete variable domain (other parts from reference TRBV5-5 and TRBJ1-5): DAGVTQSPTHLIKTRGQQVTLRCSPISGHKSVSWYQQVLGQGPQFIFQYYEKEERGRGNFPDRFSARQFPNYSSELNVNALLLGDSALYLCASSLGSLPGGNQPQHFGDGTRLSIL.

Written as DNA, the CDR3 is TGTGCCAGCAGTTATTCCCCTGGTCACGGGGAGCTGTTTTTT. Protein product: CASSYSPGHGELFF. The J gene is TRBJ2-2, the V gene TRBV27; D is unclear. Deletions cut 4 bases from V and 7 bases from J, with 13 bases between. The germline V gene has CDR1 MNHEY and CDR2 SMNVEV (reference sequence). The CDR3 length is 14 residues.

For this clonotype: One end of the junction fails to match germline, which may point to a read error. The gene calls are TRBV25-1 and TRBJ2-7; D possibly matches TRBD1 or TRBD2 (6 bases each). Germline CDR1 is MGHDK and CDR2 is SYGVNS. This CDR3 has 12 residues. In DNA form, the CDR3 reads TGTGCCAGCAGTCAGGGGTCCCGGGACTTCCACTTC. This codes for CASSQGSRDFHF.

This chain uses TRBV19 with TRBJ2-1, with 11 bases lining up with TRBD2. The length of the CDR3 is 20 residues. V shed 5 bases and J 0 bases; nucleotides not matched to a gene: 15. CDR1 and CDR2 from the germline V gene are LNHDA and SQIVND (reference sequence). The CDR3: CASSPIPASGGPSSYNEQFF. The CDR3 DNA reads as TGTGCCAGTAGTCCGATCCCGGCTAGCGGGGGGCCGAGCTCCTACAATGAGCAGTTCTTC.

The J gene is TRBJ2-5, the V gene TRBV11-2; D unresolved. The CDR3 is 13 residues long. Germline V gene lookup returns CDR1 SGHAT and CDR2 FQNNGV. Trimming removed 4 bases from V and 1 base from J, with 7 bases in between. The CDR3 protein is CASSSQVQETQYF. CDR3 DNA sequence: TGTGCCAGCAGCTCTCAGGTCCAAGAGACCCAGTACTTC.